The source of this TCR beta chain is a study of blood T cells in healthy people across ages. This clonotype was seen a few times. Using a J-beta primer mix together with a sample-barcoded 5' primer, a second PCR was run for roughly 6 to 11 cycles. Every cDNA molecule carried a tag from a template-switch adaptor bearing 12 random nucleotides. TCRdb independently ran MiXCR on the 5' RACE reads; one entry per CDR3 protein. The sample consists of hundreds of thousands of distinct CDR3 sequences, roughly 25% of them appearing once. Per sample, a minimum of 7 million PBMCs were isolated. V lost 6 bases to trimming and J lost 6 bases, with 17 bases between them. CDR3 length: 14 amino acids. The sample was also linked to a second study, of T cells of mothers and their children. As that report states: Mothers yielded over 9 million CDR3 reads, children some 2.8 million each. The study found slightly higher but non-significant overlap in related versus unrelated mother-child pairs.

V usage is TRBV12-3 or TRBV12-4 and J usage is TRBJ1-2; D unresolved. Material: blood. The sequence came from a boy aged 10-17 years in good health. The CDR3 DNA sequence: TGTGCCAGCAGATCTTTTGGCCCGTACGATGGCTACACCTTC. Protein product: CASRSFGPYDGYTF.